The table lists the clone carrying this T cell receptor (beta chain) with many counts. Per the germline V gene, CDR1 is LGHDT and CDR2 is YNNKEL (reference sequence). This CDR3 comprises 16 residues. V lost 3 bases to trimming and J lost 10 bases, with 19 bases between them. This entry is derived from a study of T cells in Graves' hyperthyroidism and ophthalmopathy. TCR beta CDR3 regions were amplified from RNA. HTBI primers were employed in a first-round RT-PCR of the TCR CDR3. TCRdb called the multiplex PCR reads again in MiXCR, with one record for every CDR3 protein. The profile shows 240,000 or so distinct CDR3 sequences, around 15% of them singletons.

The V call is TRBV3-1, the J call TRBJ1-6; D gene uncertain. The sequencing sample was made of blood. The TCR sequence derives from a young woman with Graves' ophthalmopathy. CDR3 nucleotides: TGTGCCAGCAGCCAGCATTCGACTGGGATAGGATCACCCCTCCACTTT. Protein: CASSQHSTGIGSPLHF.